This T cell receptor (beta chain) was captured in a study of T cells in localized non-small cell lung cancer. Overall study results and limits: Of the tissues analyzed, uninvolved adjacent lung showed maximal T cell clonality, greater than tumor. The appearance of a median approximately 55 of the top 100 tumor clones was seen in adjacent lung. Only one tumor region went through sequencing, so heterogeneity may still be there.

Of note for this clone: The antigen is not known.

Produced via immunoSEQ multiplex PCR; TCRdb's table is partial and in-frame only. The data hold under 15,000 clones, with roughly 27% observed a single time. Germline V CDR1 and CDR2: SQVTM, ANQGSEA. V was trimmed by 3 bases and J by 2 bases, leaving 10 bases between them. The CDR3 has 13 amino acids. This chain joins TRBV29-1 and TRBJ2-5; the D is unclear. This clonotype was sampled from a female donor older than 55 with stage I lung adenocarcinoma. The specimen comprised lung tumor tissue, sampled before any cancer treatment. The CDR3 here is CSVERGTQETQYF. CDR3 DNA: TGCAGCGTTGAGCGTGGCACTCAAGAGACCCAGTACTTC.